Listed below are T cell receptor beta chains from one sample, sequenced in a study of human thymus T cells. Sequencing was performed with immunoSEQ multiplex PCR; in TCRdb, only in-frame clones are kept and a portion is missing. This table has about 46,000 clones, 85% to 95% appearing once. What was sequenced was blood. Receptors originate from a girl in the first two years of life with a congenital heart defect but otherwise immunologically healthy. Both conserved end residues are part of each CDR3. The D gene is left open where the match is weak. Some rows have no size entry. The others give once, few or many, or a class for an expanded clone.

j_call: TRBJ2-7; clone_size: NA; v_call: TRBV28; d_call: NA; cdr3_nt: TGTGCCAGCTCGTTTAGAGCCTACGAGCAGTACTTC; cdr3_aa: CASSFRAYEQYF
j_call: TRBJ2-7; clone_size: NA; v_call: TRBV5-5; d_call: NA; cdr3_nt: TGTGCCAGCAGCTTAGGGTGGACAACCAACGAGCAGTACTTC; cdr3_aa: CASSLGWTTNEQYF
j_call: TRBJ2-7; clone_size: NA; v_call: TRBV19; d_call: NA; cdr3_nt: TGTGCCAGTAGTATGGCATGGGGAAGCTCCTACGAGCAGTACTTC; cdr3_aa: CASSMAWGSSYEQYF
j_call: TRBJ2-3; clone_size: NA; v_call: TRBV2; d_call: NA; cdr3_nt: TGTGCCAGCAATCGACAACTCTTTGGCACAGATACGCAGTATTTT; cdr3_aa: CASNRQLFGTDTQYF
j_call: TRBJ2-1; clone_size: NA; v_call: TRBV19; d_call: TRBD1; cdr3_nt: TGTGCCAGTAGGGACAGGGATTATAAGAGAGGTGAGCAGTTCTTC; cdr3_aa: CASRDRDYKRGEQFF
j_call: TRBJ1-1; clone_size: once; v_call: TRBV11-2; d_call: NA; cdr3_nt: TGTGCCAGCAGCTTAGTACAGGGAAGGGAAGCTTTCTTT; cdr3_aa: CASSLVQGREAFF
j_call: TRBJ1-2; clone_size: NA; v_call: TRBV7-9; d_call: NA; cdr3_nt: TGTGCCAGCAGCCGGGACAACTATGGCTACACCTTC; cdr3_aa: CASSRDNYGYTF
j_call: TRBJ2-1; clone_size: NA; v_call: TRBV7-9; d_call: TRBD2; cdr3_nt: TGTGCCAGCAGCTTAGTAGCGGGTGACTACAATGAGCAGTTCTTC; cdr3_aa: CASSLVAGDYNEQFF
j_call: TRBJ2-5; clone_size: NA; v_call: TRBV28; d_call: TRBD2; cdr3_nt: TGTGCCAGCAGTTTATCCCTTGGGGGAAGCGGGAGAGAGGAAGAGACCCAGTACTTC; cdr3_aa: CASSLSLGGSGREEETQYF
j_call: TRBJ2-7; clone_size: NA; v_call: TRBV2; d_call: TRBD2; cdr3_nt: TGTGCCAGCAGTGATGTTCTAGCGGGAGTCCCGAGATCCTACGAGCAGTACTTC; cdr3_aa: CASSDVLAGVPRSYEQYF
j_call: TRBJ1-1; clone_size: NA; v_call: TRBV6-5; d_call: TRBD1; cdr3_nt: TGTGCCAGCAGTTATTTAGGGACAGGGGCTGAAGCTTTCTTT; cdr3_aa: CASSYLGTGAEAFF
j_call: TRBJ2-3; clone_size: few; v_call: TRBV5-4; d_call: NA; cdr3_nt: TGTGCCAGCAGCTTGGCCCGAGGGACAGATACGCAGTATTTT; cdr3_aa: CASSLARGTDTQYF
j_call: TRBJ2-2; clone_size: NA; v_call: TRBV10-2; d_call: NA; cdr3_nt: TGCGCCAGCAGGGGAGTTAGCACCGGGGAGCTGTTTTTT; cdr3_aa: CASRGVSTGELFF
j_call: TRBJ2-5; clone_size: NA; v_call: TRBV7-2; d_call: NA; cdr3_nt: TGTGCCAGCAGCTTCCTGGATAGCGTTAAAGAGACCCAGTACTTC; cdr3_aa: CASSFLDSVKETQYF
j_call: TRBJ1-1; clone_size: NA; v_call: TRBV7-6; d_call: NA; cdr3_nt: TGTGCCAGCAGCTTAGCTCCAGGTGGGAACACTGAAGCTTTCTTT; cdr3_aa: CASSLAPGGNTEAFF
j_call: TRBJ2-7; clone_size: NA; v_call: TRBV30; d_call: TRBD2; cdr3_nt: TGTGCCTGGAGTGGCCGGGGTAGCGGGAGGGCCTCCTACGAGCAGTACTTC; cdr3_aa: CAWSGRGSGRASYEQYF
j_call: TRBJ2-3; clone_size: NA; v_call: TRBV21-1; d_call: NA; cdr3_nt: TGTGCCAGCAGCAGCCGGAGGCCTCGGGGCGCAGATACGCAGTATTTT; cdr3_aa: CASSSRRPRGADTQYF
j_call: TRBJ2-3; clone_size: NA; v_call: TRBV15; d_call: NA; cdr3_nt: TGTGCCACCAGCAGAGGGGTGGGCGGCCTTGGGCCAGATACGCAGTATTTT; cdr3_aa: CATSRGVGGLGPDTQYF
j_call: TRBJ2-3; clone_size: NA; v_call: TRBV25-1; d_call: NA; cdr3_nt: TGTGCCAGCAGTGATAAGATGGGGCGCACAGATACGCAGTATTTT; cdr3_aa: CASSDKMGRTDTQYF
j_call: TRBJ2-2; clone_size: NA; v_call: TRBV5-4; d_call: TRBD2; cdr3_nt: TGTGCCAGCAGCCCGAGCGGGGGGAACACCGGGGAGCTGTTTTTT; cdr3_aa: CASSPSGGNTGELFF
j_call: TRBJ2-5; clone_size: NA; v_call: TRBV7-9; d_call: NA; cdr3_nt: TGTGCCAGCAGCTTACGGGGGTCACAAGAGACCCAGTACTTC; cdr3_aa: CASSLRGSQETQYF
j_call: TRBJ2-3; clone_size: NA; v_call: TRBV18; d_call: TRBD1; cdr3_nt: TGTGCCAGCTCACCGACAGGGGGAGATACGCAGTATTTT; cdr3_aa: CASSPTGGDTQYF
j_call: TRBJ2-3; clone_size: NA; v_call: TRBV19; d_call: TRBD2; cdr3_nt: TGTGCCAGTAGTAGTGGACTAGCGGGAGCAAGAGATACGCAGTATTTT; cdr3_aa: CASSSGLAGARDTQYF